This record covers a single T cell receptor (beta chain). Its antigen remains unknown. Other DNA variants within this sample encode the same CDR3. CDR1 and CDR2 from the germline V gene are MNHEY and SVGAGI. The CDR3 is made up of 15 amino acids. Trimming left V 5 bases short and J 3 bases short, with 15 bases between. These data come from a study of graft-versus-host responses after intestinal transplantation. The overall study: Anti-thymocyte globulin induction preceded about 3 years of tacrolimus and steroid maintenance in all recipients.

Study conclusions and caveats: Some GvH clones were seen earlier in gut or blood, suggesting intestinal origin.

Profiling relied on immunoSEQ multiplex PCR, and the TCRdb table lists in-frame clones only, not all of them. The sample holds under 140,000 clones, 93% seen once. This receptor was taken from a human donor who received an intestinal transplant. The chain has TRBV6-5 and TRBJ2-3; tentative D call: TRBD2 (6 bases). The sample consisted of unstimulated CD8+ T cells sorted from spleen or lymph node cells, taken before intestinal transplant. This chain's CDR3 is CASSQGGPGTDTQYF. CDR3 nucleotide sequence: TGTGCCAGCAGTCAAGGAGGGCCAGGAACAGATACGCAGTATTTT.